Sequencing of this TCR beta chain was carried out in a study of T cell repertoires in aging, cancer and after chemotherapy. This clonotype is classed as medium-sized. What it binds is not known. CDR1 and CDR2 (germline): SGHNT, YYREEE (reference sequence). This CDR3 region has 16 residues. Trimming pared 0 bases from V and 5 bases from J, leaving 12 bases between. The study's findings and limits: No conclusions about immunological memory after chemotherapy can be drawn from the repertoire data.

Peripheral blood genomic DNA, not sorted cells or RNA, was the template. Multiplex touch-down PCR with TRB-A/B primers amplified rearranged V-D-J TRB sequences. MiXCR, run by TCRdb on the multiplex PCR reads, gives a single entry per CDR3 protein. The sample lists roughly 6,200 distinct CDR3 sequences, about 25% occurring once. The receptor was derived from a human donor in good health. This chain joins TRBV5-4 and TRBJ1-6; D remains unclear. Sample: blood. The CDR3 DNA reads TGTGCCAGCAGCTTGGAGGCGGGTTCAGATAATTCACCCCTCCACTTT. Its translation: CASSLEAGSDNSPLHF.